Listed below are T cell receptor beta chains from one sample, sequenced in a study of cytomegalovirus exposure and HLA in healthy donors. Repertoires were generated with immunoSEQ multiplex PCR, while TCRdb's copy carries only in-frame clones and drops some. The sample has 59,000 or so clones; 70% to 75% are singletons. Sequencing was done on a sample of PBMCs. These receptor sequences come from a man aged 25-45 years in good health and CMV-seropositive. The CDR3 runs from the conserved cysteine through the conserved F or W. The order of the fields is CDR3 DNA, CDR3 protein, clone size, V gene, J gene, D gene. D genes are given only for firm matches. For some rows the clone size is stated as once, few or many, or as a class when expanded; others skip it.

DNA: TGTGCCAGTAGTTCCCGACAGGGGGAAAATGAAAAACTGTTTTTT
CDR3: CASSSRQGENEKLFF
size: .
V: TRBV19
J: TRBJ1-4
D: TRBD1

DNA: TGTGCCAGCAGTCGGGCAGGGGTTTACAATGAGCAGTTCTTC
CDR3: CASSRAGVYNEQFF
size: once
V: TRBV7-6
J: TRBJ2-1
D: .

DNA: TGTGCCAGCATCCTACGGGCGGGGGGGCCAGATACGCAGTATTTT
CDR3: CASILRAGGPDTQYF
size: .
V: TRBV2
J: TRBJ2-3
D: TRBD2

DNA: TGTGCCAGCAGTTTAGGTAGAGCTTTCTTT
CDR3: CASSLGRAFF
size: .
V: TRBV28
J: TRBJ1-1
D: .

DNA: TGTGCCAGCAGCCAAGAGATGGGCCTATATGGCTACACCTTC
CDR3: CASSQEMGLYGYTF
size: .
V: TRBV14
J: TRBJ1-2
D: .

DNA: TGTGCCTGGAGCCTCCCGGGACAGGGCAAGGACGAGCAGTACTTC
CDR3: CAWSLPGQGKDEQYF
size: .
V: TRBV30
J: TRBJ2-7
D: TRBD1

DNA: TGTGCCAGCAGCTCAGCGGGGACAGGGGCTATTGACACCGGGGAGCTGTTTTTT
CDR3: CASSSAGTGAIDTGELFF
size: few
V: TRBV5-5
J: TRBJ2-2
D: TRBD1

DNA: TGTGCCAGCAAGAGGGACACCGGGGAGCTGTTTTTT
CDR3: CASKRDTGELFF
size: .
V: TRBV2
J: TRBJ2-2
D: .

DNA: TGTGCCAGCAGGGACAGTGATTATAGCAATCAGCCCCAGCATTTT
CDR3: CASRDSDYSNQPQHF
size: .
V: TRBV6-6
J: TRBJ1-5
D: .

DNA: TGTGCCAGCAGTTTCGGGGGGAGCACAGATACGCAGTATTTT
CDR3: CASSFGGSTDTQYF
size: .
V: TRBV28
J: TRBJ2-3
D: TRBD2

DNA: TGTGCCAGCAGCTTGAGGGACAGGGGATTCGGTCAGCCCCAGCATTTT
CDR3: CASSLRDRGFGQPQHF
size: .
V: TRBV5-6
J: TRBJ1-5
D: TRBD1

DNA: TGTGCCAGCAGCCAATCTCAGGGCTTCGCGCCCCAGCATTTT
CDR3: CASSQSQGFAPQHF
size: .
V: TRBV16
J: TRBJ1-5
D: .

DNA: TGTGCCTGGAGTCCACTAGGAGGCTACACCTTC
CDR3: CAWSPLGGYTF
size: .
V: TRBV30
J: TRBJ1-2
D: .

DNA: TGTGCCAGTAGTAGGTCGGGAGCCTACGAGCAGTACTTC
CDR3: CASSRSGAYEQYF
size: .
V: TRBV19
J: TRBJ2-7
D: .

DNA: TGTGCCAGCAGTCTCGGGACAGGGGACGGTTATGGCTACACCTTC
CDR3: CASSLGTGDGYGYTF
size: .
V: TRBV27
J: TRBJ1-2
D: TRBD1

DNA: TGTGCCAGCAGCTTAAGGATCGGGCGGGGTAGCACAGATACGCAGTATTTT
CDR3: CASSLRIGRGSTDTQYF
size: few
V: TRBV7-2
J: TRBJ2-3
D: .

DNA: TGTGCCAGCAGTGGTGGACAGGGGGCGTCGGAAGCTTTCTTT
CDR3: CASSGGQGASEAFF
size: .
V: TRBV6-1
J: TRBJ1-1
D: TRBD1

DNA: TGTGCCAGCAGTTTATGGGACAGGGAGGGTGAGCAGTTCTTC
CDR3: CASSLWDREGEQFF
size: .
V: TRBV28
J: TRBJ2-1
D: .

DNA: TGCGCCAGCAGCTTGCAAAGGGACAGGGCTGAAAAACTGTTTTTT
CDR3: CASSLQRDRAEKLFF
size: .
V: TRBV5-1
J: TRBJ1-4
D: TRBD1

DNA: TGCGCCAGCAGTGGTCAGAAGAGCAATCAGCCCCAGCATTTT
CDR3: CASSGQKSNQPQHF
size: .
V: TRBV10-1
J: TRBJ1-5
D: .

DNA: TGTGCCACCAGCAGAGGTGGACAGGCGACCCCCTACGAGCAGTACTTC
CDR3: CATSRGGQATPYEQYF
size: .
V: TRBV15
J: TRBJ2-7
D: TRBD1

DNA: TGTGCCAGCAGCTTACTAGCGGGGGAAGAGACCCAGTACTTC
CDR3: CASSLLAGEETQYF
size: few
V: TRBV7-6
J: TRBJ2-5
D: TRBD2

DNA: TGCAGCGTCCCGGTCGGAGGAGGAAGGAATGGCTACACCTTC
CDR3: CSVPVGGGRNGYTF
size: .
V: TRBV29-1
J: TRBJ1-2
D: .

DNA: TGTGCCAGCATCTTCCATTCAGGGACTGGCGAAAAACTGTTTTTT
CDR3: CASIFHSGTGEKLFF
size: few
V: TRBV6-1
J: TRBJ1-4
D: .

DNA: TGTGCCAGCCTGCAACTAGCGGGGGGCCATCAGTTCTTC
CDR3: CASLQLAGGHQFF
size: .
V: TRBV28
J: TRBJ2-1
D: TRBD2